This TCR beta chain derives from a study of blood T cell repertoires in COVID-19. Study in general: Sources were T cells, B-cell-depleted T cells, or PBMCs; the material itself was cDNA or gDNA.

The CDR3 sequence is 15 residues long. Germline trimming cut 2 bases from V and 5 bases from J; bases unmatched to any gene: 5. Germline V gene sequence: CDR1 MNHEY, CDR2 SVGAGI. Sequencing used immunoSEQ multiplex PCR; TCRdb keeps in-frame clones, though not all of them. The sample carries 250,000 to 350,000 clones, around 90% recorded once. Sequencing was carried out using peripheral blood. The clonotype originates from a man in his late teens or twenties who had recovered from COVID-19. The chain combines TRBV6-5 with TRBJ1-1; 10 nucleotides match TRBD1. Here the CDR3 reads CASSYLDRGGTEAFF. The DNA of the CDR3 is TGTGCCAGCAGTTACCTGGACAGGGGGGGGACTGAAGCTTTCTTT.